The rows below give T cell receptor beta chains drawn from one sample of a study of shared clonotypes between healthy human individuals. Generated by immunoSEQ multiplex PCR, the TCRdb table keeps only in-frame clones and is missing some. The table records 2 million to 2.5 million clones, over 90% of them present only once. Material: naive CD4+ T cells from PBMCs. These receptors all stem from a man aged 18 to 29 in good health. Some clones in this sample may be carry-over from other donors' samples. The CDR3 runs from the conserved cysteine through the conserved F or W. The D gene is left open where the match is weak. Clone size, where shown, is once, few, many, or a class for clones that have expanded.

CDR3nt,CDR3aa,j_gene,d_gene,abundance,v_gene
TGCGCCAGCAGCCGTGGACTAGCGGGAGGGGAATTCCAAGAGACCCAGTACTTC,CASSRGLAGGEFQETQYF,TRBJ2-5,TRBD2,.,TRBV5-1
TGTGCCAGCTCACCAGGGGGCCGGAACACTGAAGCTTTCTTT,CASSPGGRNTEAFF,TRBJ1-1,.,few,TRBV18
TGTGCCAGCAGCCCCGGGACGGCGAACTATGGCTACACCTTC,CASSPGTANYGYTF,TRBJ1-2,.,.,TRBV5-4
TGTGCCAGCAAACTAGCACCAGCCACAGATACGCAGTATTTT,CASKLAPATDTQYF,TRBJ2-3,.,.,TRBV19
TGTGCCAGTAGTGAACGGATCTATGGCTACACCTTC,CASSERIYGYTF,TRBJ1-2,.,.,TRBV19
TGTGCCAGCGGCCGGTGGAACTATGGCTACACCTTC,CASGRWNYGYTF,TRBJ1-2,.,.,TRBV28
TGTGCCAGCAGTTTATGGGGTAGGCATCAGCCCCAGCATTTT,CASSLWGRHQPQHF,TRBJ1-5,.,.,TRBV28
TGCAGCGCCTCACAGGGGGCTAACACTGAAGCTTTCTTT,CSASQGANTEAFF,TRBJ1-1,TRBD1,once,TRBV29-1
TGTGCCAGCAGCCCACTCGGACTAGCGGGAGTGCGTGAGCAGTTCTTC,CASSPLGLAGVREQFF,TRBJ2-1,TRBD2,.,TRBV7-9
TGCGCCAGCAGCTTGGGGGCAGGGTTGGAGACCCAGTACTTC,CASSLGAGLETQYF,TRBJ2-5,.,.,TRBV5-1
TGTGCCAGTAAGGCCCCCTACAATGAGCAGTTCTTC,CASKAPYNEQFF,TRBJ2-1,.,.,TRBV19
TGTGCCAGCTCACCATCCCGCCCAGGGGTGGGGGACACTGAAGCTTTCTTT,CASSPSRPGVGDTEAFF,TRBJ1-1,.,.,TRBV18
TGTGCCAGCAGCGCCGGGACTAGCGGGATTCGGGCTAGCACAGATACGCAGTATTTT,CASSAGTSGIRASTDTQYF,TRBJ2-3,TRBD2,.,TRBV5-4
TGTGCCAGTAGTCGACGGTCTGAAGCTTTCTTT,CASSRRSEAFF,TRBJ1-1,.,.,TRBV19
TGCGCCAGCAGCTCGGCGAGACTAGCGGGAGGCTCCGAGCAGTACTTC,CASSSARLAGGSEQYF,TRBJ2-7,TRBD2,.,TRBV5-1
TGTGCCAGCAGTTACTCGAGGACAGCTGCCTACGAGCAGTACTTC,CASSYSRTAAYEQYF,TRBJ2-7,.,.,TRBV6-6
TGTGCCAGCAGCCATGTGCGACAGGACCTTAATGAAAAACTGTTTTTT,CASSHVRQDLNEKLFF,TRBJ1-4,.,.,TRBV4-2
TGTGCCAGCAGCCGACCCGACTACGAGCAGTACTTC,CASSRPDYEQYF,TRBJ2-7,.,.,TRBV6-6
TGCGCCAGCAGCTTAATGCGGGAGACAAGCACAGATACGCAGTATTTT,CASSLMRETSTDTQYF,TRBJ2-3,TRBD2,.,TRBV5-1
TGTGCCACCAGCAGAGATGGGGCCGGGCAGCCCCAGCATTTT,CATSRDGAGQPQHF,TRBJ1-5,.,few,TRBV15
TGTGCCAGCAGCTTAGGGACTAGCGGGAGATGGGAGCAAGAGACCCAGTACTTC,CASSLGTSGRWEQETQYF,TRBJ2-5,TRBD2,.,TRBV7-9
TGTGCCAGCAGTCGACTAGCGGGAGAATCTGAGCAGTTCTTC,CASSRLAGESEQFF,TRBJ2-1,TRBD2,.,TRBV11-2
TGTGCCAGCAGCTTGGGGTCTAGCGGGATCTACGAGCAGTACTTC,CASSLGSSGIYEQYF,TRBJ2-7,TRBD2,.,TRBV5-4
TGTGCCAGCAGCTATAGAGCGGGAGACGGCACAGATACGCAGTATTTT,CASSYRAGDGTDTQYF,TRBJ2-3,TRBD2,.,TRBV7-2
TGTGCCAGCAGTGAACTTGACAGGAGCTCCTACAATGAGCAGTTCTTC,CASSELDRSSYNEQFF,TRBJ2-1,.,.,TRBV6-1
TGTGCCAGTAGTATAGCCCGGACATTTCCCCAGCATTTT,CASSIARTFPQHF,TRBJ1-5,.,.,TRBV19
TGCGCCAGCAGCAAGAGCAGGGATACACCGGGGAAGCTGTTTTTT,CASSKSRDTPGKLFF,TRBJ2-2,.,few,TRBV5-1
TGTGCCAGCAGCAAAGACAGGTGGGGGACTAACACTGAAGCTTTCTTT,CASSKDRWGTNTEAFF,TRBJ1-1,.,.,TRBV7-9
TGTGCCAGTAGTGAGGGCAGGGGCACTGAAGCTTTCTTT,CASSEGRGTEAFF,TRBJ1-1,.,few,TRBV19
TGTGCCACCAGCACCACAGGGGGGAGGAGGTCCGGCTACACCTTC,CATSTTGGRRSGYTF,TRBJ1-2,TRBD1,.,TRBV15
TGTGCCAGCTCACCCTCAACGAATCAGCCCCAGCATTTT,CASSPSTNQPQHF,TRBJ1-5,.,.,TRBV18
TGTGCCAGCTCATCAAGGGAGAGCTCCTACAATGAGCAGTTCTTC,CASSSRESSYNEQFF,TRBJ2-1,.,.,TRBV18
TGTGCCAGCTCACCATCTGTGGAGACCCAGTACTTC,CASSPSVETQYF,TRBJ2-5,.,few,TRBV18
TGTGCCAGCAGCTTAGGACAGGGGGCGACCTTTCATGAGCAGTTCTTC,CASSLGQGATFHEQFF,TRBJ2-1,TRBD1,.,TRBV11-3
TGTGCCAGCAGCGTCCAGGACTCCTACGAGCAGTACTTC,CASSVQDSYEQYF,TRBJ2-7,.,.,TRBV9
TGTGCCAGCAGCCGATATACCGGGGAGCTGTTTTTT,CASSRYTGELFF,TRBJ2-2,.,.,TRBV7-3
TGTGCCAGCAGCTTAGCCAGGGGCTCCTACGAGCAGTACTTC,CASSLARGSYEQYF,TRBJ2-7,.,.,TRBV11-2
TGTGCCAGCAGCTTACTAGCGGGGACGAACACCGGGGAGCTGTTTTTT,CASSLLAGTNTGELFF,TRBJ2-2,TRBD2,.,TRBV5-8
TGTGCCAGTAGTCCCGGACTAGCGGGACATGGAGAGCAGTTCTTC,CASSPGLAGHGEQFF,TRBJ2-1,TRBD2,.,TRBV19
TGTGCCAGCAGTGAAAGACAGGGAAACACCATATATTTT,CASSERQGNTIYF,TRBJ1-3,.,.,TRBV6-5
TGTGCCAGCAGGTATGGGAACACTGAAGCTTTCTTT,CASRYGNTEAFF,TRBJ1-1,.,few,TRBV25-1
TGTGCCAGCAGCCGCCGGGACTCCGGATACGAGCAGTACTTC,CASSRRDSGYEQYF,TRBJ2-7,.,.,TRBV5-4
TGTGCCAGCAGTCGCTTTAGCGGAAGCGAGCAGTACTTC,CASSRFSGSEQYF,TRBJ2-7,.,.,TRBV6-5
TGTGCCAGCAGTGAAGCGTACGGGAAAGTCAATCAGCCCCAGCATTTT,CASSEAYGKVNQPQHF,TRBJ1-5,.,.,TRBV2
TGCGCCAGCAGCTTCGGGGGCCGCAATCAGCCCCAGCATTTT,CASSFGGRNQPQHF,TRBJ1-5,.,.,TRBV5-1
TGTGCCAGCAGCTCACAGGGTGTGGGGGAGCAGTACTTC,CASSSQGVGEQYF,TRBJ2-7,.,.,TRBV7-6
TGTGCCAGCAGCCCCATCGGGGGGAACTCGAACACCGGGGAGCTGTTTTTT,CASSPIGGNSNTGELFF,TRBJ2-2,TRBD2,.,TRBV7-8
TGTGCCAGCAGGACGACGAACTTGAATGGCTACACCTTC,CASRTTNLNGYTF,TRBJ1-2,.,.,TRBV6-1
TGTGCCACCTCGGACTATCCTCGCGAGCAGTTCTTC,CATSDYPREQFF,TRBJ2-1,.,.,TRBV19
TGTGCCAGCAGCTTAGTTCCGGGGACAGGGGTCGAAAAACTGTTTTTT,CASSLVPGTGVEKLFF,TRBJ1-4,TRBD1,.,TRBV11-2
TGTGCCAGCAGCGTAGAAGCGGGGGCGCGACAGTCCGGGGAGCTGTTTTTT,CASSVEAGARQSGELFF,TRBJ2-2,TRBD2,.,TRBV9
TGTGCCAGCCGAAAAGGGGACAATGAGCAGTTCTTC,CASRKGDNEQFF,TRBJ2-1,.,.,TRBV2
TGTGCCAGCAGCTTAGAACAGGGCACTGAAGCTTTCTTT,CASSLEQGTEAFF,TRBJ1-1,.,.,TRBV7-7
TGTGCCAGCAGTCCCGGACAGGTCTTTGGAGAGACCCAGTACTTC,CASSPGQVFGETQYF,TRBJ2-5,TRBD1,.,TRBV27